This T cell receptor (beta chain) appears in the sequencing data of a study of T cells in Graves' hyperthyroidism and ophthalmopathy. This clonotype was counted only a few times. The germline CDR1 and CDR2 sequences are GTSNPN and SVGIG (reference sequence). The CDR3 is 15 amino acids. V lost 1 base, J lost 1 base, and 5 bases stayed unmatched. The source material, RNA transcripts, was used to amplify TCR beta CDR3 regions. The HTBI primer set was used in a first-round RT-PCR of the TCR CDR3. A single record per CDR3 protein comes from TCRdb applying MiXCR to the multiplex PCR reads. The sample consists of 450,000 to 650,000 distinct CDR3 sequences, roughly 18% of them appearing once. Every diagnosis used clinical symptoms, serum thyroxine and TRAb, thyroid ultrasound and orbital computed tomography. It was less than 13 ml of fresh peripheral blood that supplied the PBMCs.

Sequenced: blood. The V gene is TRBV30, the J gene TRBJ2-5; 8 bases agree with TRBD2. The TCR originated in a woman between 18 and 29 years old with Graves' ophthalmopathy. The CDR3 sequence is CAWSEVAGFQETQYF. The CDR3 nucleotides are TGTGCCTGGAGTGAGGTAGCGGGATTCCAAGAGACCCAGTACTTC.